Listed here is a single T cell receptor beta chain. This clonotype was counted ten times or more. Its antigen is unknown. Per-nucleotide qualities are absent, and no much larger clonotype sits a single base away. The TCR beta CDR3 regions were amplified from the RNA transcripts. The TCR CDR3 was subjected to a first round of RT-PCR using the HTBI primer set and the Qiagen OneStep RT-PCR kit. Libraries were constructed in a second round of multiplex PCR, after which size selection and purification were performed. Paired-end sequencing of the libraries was performed with 100 bp reads on an Illumina HiSeq2000. In the source study's methods: SOAPnuke was used to process the raw data, removing reads that contained adapters or uncalled bases, had a mean Phred below 15, or lacked an exact match to the constant primer or identifier. High-quality paired reads were merged with COPE v1.2.5, and unique nucleotide sequences were defined as clonotypes. MiTCR v1.1 was used to align the clonotypes against IMGT TRBV, TRBD and TRBJ reference segments. The analysis included only V-J combinations with a frequency above 0.0001, which together covered about 99% of the repertoires. The TCS score was defined as the ratio of F50 (clonal expansion) to E x V (chaos), calculated using BLOSUM62-based TCRdist between CDR3 peptides within each V-J. Welch's t-statistics and random forest reduced around 510 V-J features to some 14, which were used in a naive Bayes classifier (R e1071). The similarity between thyroid and blood repertoires was quantified using the Morisita-Horn index. The raw public reads went through TCRdb reprocessing: fastp at Q25, MiXCR clone calling, in-frame beta chains kept. CDR3 protein sequences are deduplicated, and each keeps its most common genes and DNA. The V and J calls and clone size are TCRdb's, not the authors'. A total of around 800,000 distinct CDR3 sequences appear in this sample, 38% of them only once. Approximately 8.7% of the sample is held by the ten biggest clonotypes.

Stable Graves' hyperthyroidism was defined as no progression to ophthalmopathy during 18 months of follow-up. Hyperthyroidism patients were newly diagnosed, with disease duration under 2 months, and aged 18 to 65 years. Patients with uncontrolled infections, other autoimmune diseases, pregnancy or lactation were excluded. Diagnoses relied on clinical symptoms, serum thyroxine and TRAb, thyroid ultrasound and orbital computed tomography. PBMCs were isolated from about 9 ml of fresh peripheral blood by Ficoll-Paque density gradient centrifugation. Trizol reagent was used to extract total RNA, and RNA quality was then checked on an Agilent 2100 Bioanalyzer. Ends trimmed: V by 3 bases, J by 1 base; bases unmatched to a gene: 9. The germline V gene yields SQVTM for CDR1 and ANQGSEA for CDR2. Reading from cysteine to phenylalanine, the CDR3 counts 16 amino acids. Of all the DNA, just the CDR3 is kept, 48 bases in frame from base 1.

These data belong to a study of T cells in Graves' hyperthyroidism and ophthalmopathy (dated by TCRdb to between 2018 and 2021). Background on the whole study: Peripheral blood was sampled at the time of initial diagnosis, prior to any treatment. Whether ophthalmopathy could be predicted prospectively was tested in an independent validation cohort made up of roughly 19 hyperthyroidism patients plus 17 patients who later progressed to ophthalmopathy. In addition, the study compared T-cell repertoires in thyroid tissue and in blood from roughly six Graves' hyperthyroidism patients. A discovery cohort of around 100 patients, 43 with Graves' ophthalmopathy and approximately 60 with stable Graves' hyperthyroidism, was used to find distinguishing TCR V-J signatures. After blood sampling, hyperthyroidism patients were treated with methimazole at a starting dose of 30 mg daily, and ophthalmopathy patients were treated with high-dose intravenous methylprednisolone. The roughly 94 discovery patients were randomly split 7:3 into training and test sets. According to the paper, TCR Vbeta CDR3 sequencing was carried out on about 140 peripheral blood samples, which came from approximately 41 ophthalmopathy, roughly 75 hyperthyroidism and roughly 17 progressor patients. Overall study outcomes, separate from this receptor: No statistical method was used to set the sample size in advance, and investigators knew the group allocation. Most expanded thyroid clonotypes (frequency above 0.001) were also found in blood, which suggests that blood repertoires may mirror thyroid immune responses. In cross-validation, a model built on a 13 V-J signature told ophthalmopathy apart from stable hyperthyroidism with approximately 90% sensitivity and 81% to 82% specificity, and in testing the same model reached 80%/75%. In validation, the model predicted progression to ophthalmopathy a median of roughly 6.5 months before onset, with about 67% sensitivity and about 72% specificity.

Here the chain combines TRBV29-1 and TRBJ1-3; 7 bases in the middle match TRBD1. The clonotype originates from a man between 18 and 35 years old with Graves' hyperthyroidism. Sequencing was performed on blood. The bases read TGCAGCGTTGATGGTCCAGGGGGAGTATCTGGAAACACCATATATTTT. This translates into CSVDGPGGVSGNTIYF.